The source of this T cell receptor (beta chain) is a study of neoadjuvant anti-PD-1 for oral cavity cancer. On the study more broadly: Around day 43, patients without progression received a fourth nivolumab dose before surgery. Broader study findings: Pretreatment Treg/Th17 ratio correlated inversely with post-treatment tumor clonality.

Tumor libraries mostly used roughly 5.2 ug genomic DNA, two replicates each. TCRdb's table, derived via immunoSEQ multiplex PCR, lists solely in-frame clones and lacks some. Of 13,000 or so clones in the sample, about 60% were seen once. The sample holds one count of this clone. Its antigen is not identified. Source: tumor tissue, taken before nivolumab (anti-PD-1) treatment. The sequence was obtained from a person between 40 and 79 years old with oral cavity squamous cell carcinoma.

CDR3 bases: TGTGCCTGGAGTGCATCGGAGCGCGAGCAGTACTTC. Encoded protein: CAWSASEREQYF. This chain joins TRBV30 and TRBJ2-7; D is unresolved. This CDR3 contains 12 residues. The V gene's germline CDR1 is GTSNPN and CDR2 SVGIG (reference sequence). V lost 1 base to trimming and J lost 6 bases, with 10 bases between them.